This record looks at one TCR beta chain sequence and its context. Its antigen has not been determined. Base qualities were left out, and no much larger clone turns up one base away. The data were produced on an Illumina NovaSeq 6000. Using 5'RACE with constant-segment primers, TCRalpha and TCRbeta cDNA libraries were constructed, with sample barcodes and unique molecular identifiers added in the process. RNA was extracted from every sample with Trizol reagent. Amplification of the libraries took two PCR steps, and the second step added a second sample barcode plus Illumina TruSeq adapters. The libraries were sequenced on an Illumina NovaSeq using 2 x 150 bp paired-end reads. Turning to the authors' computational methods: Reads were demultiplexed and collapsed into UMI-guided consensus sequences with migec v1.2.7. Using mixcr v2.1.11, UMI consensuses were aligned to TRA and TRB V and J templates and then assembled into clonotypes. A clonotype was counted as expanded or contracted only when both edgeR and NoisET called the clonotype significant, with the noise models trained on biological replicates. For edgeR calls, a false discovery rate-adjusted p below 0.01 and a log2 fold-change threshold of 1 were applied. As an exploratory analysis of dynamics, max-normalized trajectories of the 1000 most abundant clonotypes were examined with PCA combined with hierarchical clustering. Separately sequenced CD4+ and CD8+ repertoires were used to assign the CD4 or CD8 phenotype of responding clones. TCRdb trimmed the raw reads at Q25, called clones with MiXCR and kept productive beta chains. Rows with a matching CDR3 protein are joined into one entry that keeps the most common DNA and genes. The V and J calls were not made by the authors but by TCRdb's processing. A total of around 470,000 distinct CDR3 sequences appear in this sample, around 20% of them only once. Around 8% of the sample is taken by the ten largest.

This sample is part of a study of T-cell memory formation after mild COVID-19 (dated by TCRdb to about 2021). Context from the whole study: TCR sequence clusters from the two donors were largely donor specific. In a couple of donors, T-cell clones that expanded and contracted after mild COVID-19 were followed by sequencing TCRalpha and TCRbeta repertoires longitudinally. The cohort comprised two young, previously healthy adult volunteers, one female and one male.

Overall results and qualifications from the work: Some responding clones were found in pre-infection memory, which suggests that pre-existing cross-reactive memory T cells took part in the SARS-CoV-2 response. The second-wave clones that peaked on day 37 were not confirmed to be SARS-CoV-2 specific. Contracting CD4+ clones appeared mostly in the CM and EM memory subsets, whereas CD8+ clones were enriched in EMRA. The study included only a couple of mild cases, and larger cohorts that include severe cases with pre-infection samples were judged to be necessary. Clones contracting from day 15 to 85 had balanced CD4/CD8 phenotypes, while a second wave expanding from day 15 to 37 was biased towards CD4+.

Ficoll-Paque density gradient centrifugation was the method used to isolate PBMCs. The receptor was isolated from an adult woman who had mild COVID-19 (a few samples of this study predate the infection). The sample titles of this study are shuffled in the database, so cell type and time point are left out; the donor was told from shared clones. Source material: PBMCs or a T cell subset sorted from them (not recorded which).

The DNA sequence is as follows: TGTGCCAGCAGTCACCAGCGCCCAGATACGCAGTATTTT. It translates as CASSHQRPDTQYF. The chain is made from TRBV12-3 or TRBV12-4 and TRBJ2-3; the D gene lacks a confident call. Taken from cysteine to phenylalanine, the CDR3 has 13 residues. The sequence is cut down to CDR3 DNA, 39 bases in frame from base 1. Trimming removed 5 bases from V and 4 bases from J, leaving 10 bases between the germline ends.